This entry lists 26 T cell receptor beta chains sequenced from one sample in a study of cytomegalovirus exposure and HLA in healthy donors. PCR involved 60 Vbeta and 13 Jbeta primers. Using immunoSEQ multiplex PCR, the repertoire was profiled, and TCRdb retains in-frame clones only, with some absent. The sample has 130,000 or so clones; approximately 80% are singletons. The sample was PBMCs. Receptors originate from a male donor in good health and CMV-seropositive.

Points on this clone: Its ends do not fully match the called genes, so a read error is possible. CDR3 amino acids: CASSFDRGPGANGLTF. The DNA for the CDR3 is TGCGCCAGCAGCTTCGACAGGGGGCCTGGGGCCAACGGCCTGACTTTC. The J gene is TRBJ2-6, the V gene TRBV5-1; 10 bases agree with TRBD1. The CDR3 runs to 16 residues. Germline V gives CDR1 SGHRS, CDR2 YFSETQ.

This clone appeared a few times. Compared with germline, one end of the junction differs, possibly owing to a read error. This chain connects TRBV5-1 to TRBJ2-4; the D gene is possibly TRBD1 (6 bases). The CDR3 loop spans 12 amino acids. CDR1 SGHRS and CDR2 YFSETQ come from the germline V gene. This CDR3 reads CASSFDRNSQYF. Written as DNA, the CDR3 is TGCGCCAGCAGCTTCGACAGGAACAGTCAGTACTTC.

Only a few counts were recorded for this clone. The chain has TRBV7-2 and TRBJ2-7; 9 bases are shared with TRBD1. The length of the CDR3 is 15 residues. V lost 5 bases to trimming and J lost 3 bases; unmatched junction nucleotides: 8. The V gene's germline CDR1 is SGHTA and CDR2 FQGNSA. Here the CDR3 reads CASSPGTGRVYEQYF. In DNA form, the CDR3 reads TGTGCCAGCAGCCCCGGGACAGGGAGAGTCTACGAGCAGTACTTC.

Written as DNA, the CDR3 is TGTGCCAGCAGCTGGACGGAGGGAGAGCAGTACTTC. Protein sequence: CASSWTEGEQYF. This chain uses TRBV5-6 with TRBJ2-7, with TRBD2 as a possible D gene (6 bases). Trimming cost V 3 bases and J 7 bases, with 11 bases left between them. Germline V gene sequence: CDR1 SGHDT, CDR2 YYEEEE. The CDR3 loop spans 12 amino acids.

This clone was detected only once. The chain combines TRBV19 with TRBJ1-5, with D perhaps matching TRBD1 (6 bases). V shed 3 bases and J shed 6 bases, with 15 bases lying between them. The CDR3 extends over 15 amino acids. Germline lookup yields CDR1 LNHDA and CDR2 SQIVND (reference sequence). This CDR3 reads CASSIRAGAGQPQHF. The CDR3 region has the DNA TGTGCCAGTAGTATTCGGGCAGGGGCAGGTCAGCCCCAGCATTTT.

V gene TRBV7-5 combines with J gene TRBJ2-2; the tabulated D call, TRBD1, remains unverified against the DNA. TRBV7-5 is a pseudogene segment. The CDR3 spans 19 residues. CDR3 sequence reads: CARSHEFIKDRGNTGELFF. The CDR3 DNA is TGTGCCAGAAGCCATGAATTTATTAAGGACAGAGGTAACACCGGGGAGCTGTTTTTT.

This clone was recorded once. The chain couples TRBV18 to TRBJ2-2, with D unclear. This CDR3 has 15 residues. The germline CDR1 and CDR2 sequences are KGHSH and LQKENI. The ends were cut back, 5 bases at V and 6 bases at J, with 16 bases in the middle. The chain's CDR3 is CASSSNDGSPGELFF. The CDR3 DNA is TGTGCCAGCTCATCCAACGACGGGTCACCCGGGGAGCTGTTTTTT.

The chain has TRBV7-7 and TRBJ2-1; 9 bases fit TRBD1. Per the germline V gene, CDR1 is SSHAT and CDR2 is FNYEAQ (reference sequence). The CDR3 length is 15 residues. Germline trimming cut 4 bases from V and 5 bases from J; bases unmatched to any gene: 6. Here the CDR3 DNA reads TGTGCCAGCAGCTCCGGACAGGGGTTCAACAATGAGCAGTTCTTC. Translation: CASSSGQGFNNEQFF.

This clone came up a few times. This chain links TRBV29-1 with TRBJ2-1; TRBD2 agrees at 12 bases. Trimming removed 2 bases from V and 4 bases from J; junction bases left unmatched: 3. The CDR3 has 15 amino acids. Looked up from germline, CDR1 is SQVTM and CDR2 is ANQGSEA. CDR3 in DNA: TGCAGCGTTGAACCCACTAGCGGGGGGTACAATGAGCAGTTCTTC. It yields the protein CSVEPTSGGYNEQFF.

This rearrangement joins TRBV6-1 to TRBJ1-5; TRBD1 is a possible D gene (6 bases). Deletions cut 0 bases from V and 4 bases from J, with 10 bases between. Germline values: CDR1 MNHNS, CDR2 SASEGT. The CDR3 sequence is 15 residues long. Here the CDR3 DNA reads TGTGCCAGCAGTGAAGCGATCAGGGGAAATCAGCCCCAGCATTTT. Its translation is CASSEAIRGNQPQHF.

V usage is TRBV6-5 and J usage is TRBJ1-3, with 8 nucleotides matching TRBD1. From germline, CDR1 is MNHEY and CDR2 SVGAGI. The ends lost 0 bases at V and 7 bases at J; junction bases unmatched: 2. The CDR3 loop spans 14 amino acids. Here the CDR3 reads CASSYSTGANTIYF. In DNA, the CDR3 is TGTGCCAGCAGTTACTCGACAGGGGCGAACACCATATATTTT.

The chain recombines TRBV19 with TRBJ2-6; TRBD2 matches 7 bases. The V gene's germline CDR1 is LNHDA and CDR2 SQIVND (reference sequence). V gave up 8 bases and J gave up 2 bases; unmatched junction bases: 9. The CDR3 is 16 residues long. CDR3 in amino acids: CASGSRGVPGANVLTF. Here the CDR3 DNA reads TGTGCCAGTGGTTCCCGGGGGGTCCCTGGGGCCAACGTCCTGACTTTC. Variable domain in full (rest from reference TRBV19 and TRBJ2-6): DGGITQSPKYLFRKEGQNVTLSCEQNLNHDAMYWYRQDPGQGLRLIYYSQIVNDFQKGDIAEGYSVSREKKESFPLTVTSAQKNPTAFYLCASGSRGVPGANVLTFGAGSRLTVL.

About this clone: Germline and junction disagree at one end, which may indicate a read error. The chain links TRBV5-1 to TRBJ2-4; tentative D call: TRBD1 (6 bases). CDR3 length equals 14 residues. The germline V gene encodes CDR1 SGHRS and CDR2 YFSETQ. The CDR3 region is CASSLDRMRNSQYF. CDR3 DNA: TGCGCCAGCAGCTTAGACAGGATGAGGAACAGTCAGTACTTC.

Turning to this clone: An end of the junction differs from the germline gene, which may be a read error. The genes are TRBV5-1 and TRBJ2-6; 7 positions agree with TRBD1. The CDR3 is 18 amino acids. Germline CDR1 SGHRS, CDR2 YFSETQ. CDR3 residues: CASSNGQATSSGANGLTF. The DNA of the CDR3 is TGCGCCAGCAGCAATGGACAGGCGACGAGCTCTGGGGCCAACGGCCTGACTTTC.

In this sample, this clone turned up a few times. The chain links TRBV19 to TRBJ1-1; the D gene is possibly TRBD1 (6 bases). The germline gives CDR1 LNHDA, CDR2 SQIVND (reference sequence). Trimming removed 3 bases at V and 1 base at J, with 9 bases between. The CDR3 covers 14 residues. The CDR3 is CASSMSRGNTEAFF. DNA of the CDR3: TGTGCCAGTAGTATGAGCAGGGGGAACACTGAAGCTTTCTTT.

This chain joins TRBV28 and TRBJ2-3; 7 nucleotides match TRBD1. Germline V lookup: CDR1 MDHEN, CDR2 SYDVKM. CDR3 length: 15 residues. Unmatched junction bases numbered 9, after V lost 7 bases and J lost 2 bases. In nucleotides, the CDR3 is TGTGCCAGCACCCCATCGGGACAGTACACAGATACGCAGTATTTT. Encoded protein: CASTPSGQYTDTQYF.

The chain recombines TRBV9 with TRBJ2-7, with 15 bases that match TRBD2. Germline CDR1 and CDR2: SGDLS and YYNGEE. The ends lost 4 bases at V and 0 bases at J; junction bases unmatched: 11. The CDR3 sequence is 19 residues long. The CDR3 DNA sequence: TGTGCCAGCAGCTCGGGAGGGGGACTAGCGGGAGGACTCTCCTACGAGCAGTACTTC. This translates into CASSSGGGLAGGLSYEQYF.

The chain carries TRBV7-9 and TRBJ1-1; no firm D call. V lost 2 bases, J lost 1 base, and 5 bases lay in between. CDR3 length equals 13 residues. The germline gives CDR1 SEHNR, CDR2 FQNEAQ (reference sequence). The CDR3 protein is CASSLQSNTEAFF. CDR3 sequence (DNA): TGTGCCAGCAGCTTACAGTCGAACACTGAAGCTTTCTTT. Drawing the rest from reference TRBV7-9 and TRBJ1-1, the complete variable domain is DTGVSQNPRHKITKRGQNVTFRCDPISEHNRLYWYRQTLGQGPEFLTYFQNEAQLEKSRLLSDRFSAERPKGSFSTLEIQRTEQGDSAMYLCASSLQSNTEAFFGQGTRLTVV.

The J gene is TRBJ2-1, the V gene TRBV6-6; D may be TRBD1 (5 bases). V shed 2 bases and J shed 9 bases, with 14 bases lying between them. The CDR3 contains 14 residues. Germline V gives CDR1 MNHNY, CDR2 SVGAGI (reference sequence). In DNA form, the CDR3 reads TGTGCCAGCAGTTACGAGTCAGACAGACGTGAGCAGTTCTTC. Translated: CASSYESDRREQFF.

This clone was found once. The genes are TRBV7-2 and TRBJ1-3; 7 bases line up with TRBD1. V shed 6 bases and J 6 bases; nucleotides not matched to a gene: 5. This CDR3 region has 13 residues. Germline V gives CDR1 SGHTA, CDR2 FQGNSA. In nucleotides, the CDR3 is TGTGCCAGCAGATTCGAGGGGGCAAACACCATATATTTT. Encoded protein: CASRFEGANTIYF.

The chain is built from TRBV27 and TRBJ2-3; D uncertain. V was clipped by 5 bases and J by 0 bases, with 15 bases between them. This CDR3 has 16 amino acids. CDR1 is MNHEY and CDR2 is SMNVEV in the germline V gene (reference sequence). The CDR3 loop is CASSHTARASTDTQYF. In DNA, the CDR3 is TGTGCCAGCAGTCACACCGCTAGAGCTAGCACAGATACGCAGTATTTT.

The rearrangement joins TRBV2 to TRBJ2-3, with no clear D. Germline-derived CDR1 and CDR2 are SNHLY and FYNNEI. V was shortened by 2 bases and J by 2 bases, with 20 bases between the two germline ends. The CDR3 is made up of 18 amino acids. This CDR3 reads CASSEPRGTQTDTDTQYF. The CDR3 region has the DNA TGTGCCAGCAGTGAACCTCGAGGAACACAAACCGACACAGATACGCAGTATTTT.

The V and J genes are TRBV7-2 and TRBJ2-1, with 8 nucleotides matching TRBD2. The CDR3 is made up of 15 amino acids. Per germline, CDR1 SGHTA and CDR2 FQGNSA. The ends lost 5 bases at V and 4 bases at J; junction bases unmatched: 7. CDR3 in DNA: TGTGCCAGCAGCCTTACTAGCGGAGATTACAATGAGCAGTTCTTC. Translating it yields CASSLTSGDYNEQFF.

The chain is built from TRBV5-1 and TRBJ2-5, with D maybe TRBD2 (6 bases). Trimming pared 3 bases from V and 5 bases from J, leaving 11 bases between. The CDR3 has 13 amino acids. CDR1 is SGHRS, CDR2 YFSETQ, per germline. CDR3 in DNA: TGCGCCAGCAGCTGGGGGGTCCAGGAGACCCAGTACTTC. This gives the protein CASSWGVQETQYF.

The rearrangement joins TRBV25-1 to TRBJ2-2; no reliable D call. Germline CDR1 MGHDK, CDR2 SYGVNS. With 1 base removed from V and 0 bases from J, the gap between germline ends came to 12 bases. The CDR3 has 17 residues. The CDR3 coding sequence is TGTGCCAGCAGTGAATTAGAGGATGCCCCGAACACCGGGGAGCTGTTTTTT. It yields the protein CASSELEDAPNTGELFF.

The V gene is TRBV15, the J gene TRBJ2-5; 10 bases agree with TRBD2. V shed 8 bases and J 0 bases; nucleotides not matched to a gene: 15. The CDR3 spans 18 residues. CDR1 is LNHNV and CDR2 is YYDKDF in the germline V gene (reference sequence). CDR3 nucleotide sequence: TGTGCCACCGGCGGGACTAGCGTCTCGTTACAGTACCAAGAGACCCAGTACTTC. This codes for CATGGTSVSLQYQETQYF.